This TCR beta chain was captured in a study of T cell responses to AZD1222 COVID-19 vaccine. The study's findings and limits: A mostly white British donor set with more females was recruited, and clonal diversity was possibly underestimated.

On this clone: Its antigen is not known.

The assay was immunoSEQ multiplex PCR, and TCRdb's table has in-frame clones only and misses some. Its clone listing holds over 120,000 clones. This CDR3 has 13 amino acids. Germline CDR1 SGHRS, CDR2 YFSETQ. Trimming shortened V by 5 bases and J by 6 bases, and 12 bases separated the two germline ends. The specimen sequenced was peripheral blood. This sequence joins TRBV5-1 and TRBJ2-1; no reliable D call. The clonotype comes from an adult in good health. CDR3 sequence: CASSFDQSNEQFF. CDR3 nucleotide sequence: TGCGCCAGCAGTTTTGATCAGAGCAATGAGCAGTTCTTC.